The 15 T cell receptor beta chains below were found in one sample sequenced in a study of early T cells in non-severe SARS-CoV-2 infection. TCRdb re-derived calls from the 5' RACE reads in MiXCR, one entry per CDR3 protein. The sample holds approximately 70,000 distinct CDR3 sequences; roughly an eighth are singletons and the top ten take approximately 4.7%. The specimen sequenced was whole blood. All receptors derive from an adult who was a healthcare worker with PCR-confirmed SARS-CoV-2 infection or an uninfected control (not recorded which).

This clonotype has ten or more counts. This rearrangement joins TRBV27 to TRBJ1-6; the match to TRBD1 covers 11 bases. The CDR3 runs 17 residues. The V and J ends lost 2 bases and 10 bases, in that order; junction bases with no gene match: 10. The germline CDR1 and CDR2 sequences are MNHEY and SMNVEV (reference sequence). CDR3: CASSLAGQGVNLSPLHF. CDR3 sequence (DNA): TGTGCCAGCAGTTTAGCGGGACAGGGGGTCAATTTATCACCCCTCCACTTT.

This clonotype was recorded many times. Here the CDR3 reads CASSEGQGNTGELFF. DNA for the CDR3: TGTGCCAGCAGTGAAGGACAGGGGAACACCGGGGAGCTGTTTTTT. This rearrangement joins TRBV6-1 to TRBJ2-2; TRBD1 agrees at 7 bases. This CDR3 contains 15 residues. With 1 base clipped from V and 1 base from J, the junction kept 0 bases outside the gene matches. The V gene's germline CDR1 is MNHNS and CDR2 SASEGT.

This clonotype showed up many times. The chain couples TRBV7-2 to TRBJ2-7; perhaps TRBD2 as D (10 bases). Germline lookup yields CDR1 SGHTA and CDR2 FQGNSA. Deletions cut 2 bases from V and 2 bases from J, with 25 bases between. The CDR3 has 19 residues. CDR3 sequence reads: CASSLTGGYSLAGTYEQYF. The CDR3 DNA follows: TGTGCCAGCAGCTTAACAGGGGGCTATTCACTAGCGGGGACCTACGAGCAGTACTTC.

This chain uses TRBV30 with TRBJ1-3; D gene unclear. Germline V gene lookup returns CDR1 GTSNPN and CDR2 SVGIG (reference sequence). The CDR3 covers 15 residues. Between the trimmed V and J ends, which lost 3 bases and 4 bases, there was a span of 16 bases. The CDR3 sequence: CAWRTYRLHGNTIYF. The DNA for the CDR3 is TGTGCCTGGAGGACCTACCGGCTCCACGGAAACACCATATATTTT.

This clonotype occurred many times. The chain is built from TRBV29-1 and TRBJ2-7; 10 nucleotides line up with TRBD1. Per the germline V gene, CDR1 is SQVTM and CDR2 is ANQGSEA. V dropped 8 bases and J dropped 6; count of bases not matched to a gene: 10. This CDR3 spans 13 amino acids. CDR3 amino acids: CSTRTGGFSEQYF. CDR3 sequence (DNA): TGCAGCACCAGGACAGGGGGTTTCTCCGAGCAGTACTTC.

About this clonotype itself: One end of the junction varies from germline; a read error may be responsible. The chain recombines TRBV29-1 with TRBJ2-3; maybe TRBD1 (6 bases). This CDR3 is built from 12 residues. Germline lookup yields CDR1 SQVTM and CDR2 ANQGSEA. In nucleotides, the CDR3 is TGCAGCGTTCAAGAGGGGGTGGATACGCAGTATTTT. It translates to CSVQEGVDTQYF.

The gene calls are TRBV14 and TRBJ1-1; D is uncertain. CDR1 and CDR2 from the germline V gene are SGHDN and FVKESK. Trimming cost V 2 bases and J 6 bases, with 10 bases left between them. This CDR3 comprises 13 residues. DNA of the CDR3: TGTGCCAGCAGCCAATCAAGGGTCTCTGAAGCTTTCTTT. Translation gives CASSQSRVSEAFF.

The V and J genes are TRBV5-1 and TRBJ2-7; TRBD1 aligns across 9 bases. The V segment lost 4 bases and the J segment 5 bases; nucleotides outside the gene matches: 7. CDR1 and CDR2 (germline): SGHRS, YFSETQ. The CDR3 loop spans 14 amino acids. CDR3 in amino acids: CASSLGQGSNEQYF. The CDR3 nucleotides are TGCGCCAGCAGCCTAGGACAGGGGAGCAACGAGCAGTACTTC.

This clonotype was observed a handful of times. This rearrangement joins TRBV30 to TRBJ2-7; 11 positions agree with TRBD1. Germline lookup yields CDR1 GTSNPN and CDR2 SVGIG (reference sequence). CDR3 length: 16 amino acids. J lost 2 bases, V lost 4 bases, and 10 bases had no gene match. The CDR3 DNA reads TGTGCCTGGACCACCCTACCGGGACAGGGGGCCTACGAGCAGTACTTC. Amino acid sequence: CAWTTLPGQGAYEQYF.

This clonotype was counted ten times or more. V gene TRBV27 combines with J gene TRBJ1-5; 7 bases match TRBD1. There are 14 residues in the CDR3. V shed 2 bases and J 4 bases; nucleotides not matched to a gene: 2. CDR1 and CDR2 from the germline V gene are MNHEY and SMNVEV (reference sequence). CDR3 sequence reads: CASSLQGENQPQHF. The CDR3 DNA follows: TGTGCCAGCAGTTTACAGGGGGAGAATCAGCCCCAGCATTTT.

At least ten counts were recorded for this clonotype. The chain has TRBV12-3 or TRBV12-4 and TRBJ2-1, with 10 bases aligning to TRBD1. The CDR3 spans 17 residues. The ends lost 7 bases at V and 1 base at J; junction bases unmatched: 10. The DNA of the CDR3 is TGTGCCAGCACCCTAGGGGAGGGACAGGGGTCCTACAATGAGCAGTTCTTC. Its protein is CASTLGEGQGSYNEQFF.

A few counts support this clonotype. The CDR3 sequence is CASNVVSSYNEQFF. For the CDR3, the DNA is TGTGCCAGCAACGTAGTGAGCTCCTACAATGAGCAGTTCTTC. The rearrangement links TRBV12-3 or TRBV12-4 to TRBJ2-1, with D unclear. The CDR3 spans 14 residues. V lost 7 bases, J lost 0 bases, and 10 bases lay in between.

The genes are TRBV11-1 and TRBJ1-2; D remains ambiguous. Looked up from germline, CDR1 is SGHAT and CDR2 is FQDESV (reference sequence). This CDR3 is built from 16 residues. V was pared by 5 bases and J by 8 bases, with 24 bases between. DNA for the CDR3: TGTGCCAGCAGCCCGACATTCGTTAGGACGGCGGCGGGCTACACCTTC. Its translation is CASSPTFVRTAAGYTF.

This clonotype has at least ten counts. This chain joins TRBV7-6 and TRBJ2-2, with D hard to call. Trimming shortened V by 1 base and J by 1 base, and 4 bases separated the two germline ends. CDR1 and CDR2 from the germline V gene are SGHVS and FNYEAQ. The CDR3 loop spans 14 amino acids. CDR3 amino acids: CASSLGLNTGELFF. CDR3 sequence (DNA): TGTGCCAGCAGCTTAGGCTTGAACACCGGGGAGCTGTTTTTT.

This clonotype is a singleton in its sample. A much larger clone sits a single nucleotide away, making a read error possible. DNA of the CDR3: TGTGCCAGCAGAGAATGGCAGACCGGGGAGCTGTTTTTT. Its protein product is CASREWQTGELFF. The chain links TRBV7-3 to TRBJ2-2; D not certain. Trimming removed 6 bases at V and 5 bases at J, with 10 bases between. CDR1 SGHTA and CDR2 FQGTGA come from the germline V gene. The CDR3 covers 13 residues.